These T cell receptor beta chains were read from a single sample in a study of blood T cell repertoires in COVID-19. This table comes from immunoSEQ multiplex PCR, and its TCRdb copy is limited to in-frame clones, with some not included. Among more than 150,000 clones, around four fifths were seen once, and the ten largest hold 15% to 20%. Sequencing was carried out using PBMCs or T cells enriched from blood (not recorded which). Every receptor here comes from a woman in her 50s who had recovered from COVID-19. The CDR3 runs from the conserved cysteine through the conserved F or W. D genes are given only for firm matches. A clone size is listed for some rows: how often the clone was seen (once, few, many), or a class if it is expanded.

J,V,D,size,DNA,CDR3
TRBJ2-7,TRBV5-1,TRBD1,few,TGCGCCAGCAGCAAACTGGGACAGTCCTACGAGCAGTACTTC,CASSKLGQSYEQYF
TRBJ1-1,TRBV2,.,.,TGTGCCAGCAATCCGGAGGTTAACACTGAAGCTTTCTTT,CASNPEVNTEAFF
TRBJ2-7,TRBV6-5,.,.,TGTGCCAGCAGTTACTCCCCAACAGGTTTTGCCGAGCAGTACTTC,CASSYSPTGFAEQYF
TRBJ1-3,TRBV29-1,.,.,TGCAGCGTTCCTGGGCCAACCGGAAACACCATATATTTT,CSVPGPTGNTIYF
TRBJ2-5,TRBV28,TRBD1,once,TGTGCCAGCAGTCGCTCGGACAGGGGAGGCTCTAGCACGTACTTC,CASSRSDRGGSSTYF
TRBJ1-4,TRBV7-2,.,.,TGTGCCAGCAGTCCCATGGGCCGGGAAAAACTGTTTTTT,CASSPMGREKLFF
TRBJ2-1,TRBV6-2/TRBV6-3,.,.,TGTGCCAGCAGCTGGAGGGGTATGGATGAGCAGTTCTTC,CASSWRGMDEQFF
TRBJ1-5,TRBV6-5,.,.,TGTGCCAGCGGAAAACAGCGGAATCAGCCCCAGCATTTT,CASGKQRNQPQHF
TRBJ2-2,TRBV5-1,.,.,TGCGCCAGCAGCACGATTAGCGACGGGGAGCTGTTTTTT,CASSTISDGELFF
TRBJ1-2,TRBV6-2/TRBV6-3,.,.,TGTGCCAGCAGTTATTACCCCCAGGCCCGTCTTCCTAACTATGGCTACACCTTC,CASSYYPQARLPNYGYTF
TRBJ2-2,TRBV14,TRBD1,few,TGTGCCAGCAGCCGGGGACAGGGGGGACCCTTTGGCACCGGGGAGCTGTTTTTT,CASSRGQGGPFGTGELFF
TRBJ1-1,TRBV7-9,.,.,TGTGCCAGCTCAGCCGACAGCATGAACACTGAAGCTTTCTTT,CASSADSMNTEAFF
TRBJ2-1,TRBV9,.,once,TGTGCCAGCAGCGTAGTCGGTAGCTTGGATGAGCAGTTCTTC,CASSVVGSLDEQFF
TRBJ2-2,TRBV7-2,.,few,TGTGCCAGCAACCTATTAGGGGGCACCGGGGAGCTGTTTTTT,CASNLLGGTGELFF
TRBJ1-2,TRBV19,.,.,TGTGCCAGTAGTATAGCAGGCAACTATGGCTACACCTTC,CASSIAGNYGYTF
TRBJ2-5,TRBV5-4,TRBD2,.,TGTGCCAGCAGCCCCGGGACTAGCGGGACTCAAGAGACCCAGTACTTC,CASSPGTSGTQETQYF